The 20 T cell receptor beta chains listed next were all sequenced from one sample in a study of CXCR3-negative and CXCR3-positive naive CD8 T cells. Overall study results and limits: Naive CXCR3-positive cells had TRB CDR3s more hydrophobic than those of CXCR3-negative naive cells.

5' RACE with UMI labels generated the TRB cDNA libraries. TCRdb re-called the 5' RACE reads; one entry per CDR3 protein, DNA not given. Its listing shows over 100,000 distinct CDR3 sequences. These receptors have no known antigen. Sequenced sample: naive CXCR3+ CD8+ T cells from blood. Subset indicated: CD45RO-CCR7+CD27+CD95- naive CD8+ T cells expressing CXCR3 (TNR3+). The receptors here all came from a human donor in good health. Some clones in this sample may be carry-over from other donors' samples.

The rearrangement joins TRBV19 to TRBJ2-1. The CDR3 extends over 16 amino acids. Germline assignment: CDR1 LNHDA and CDR2 SQIVND (reference sequence). The CDR3 here is CASSLSRRSSYNEQFF.

The V and J genes are TRBV28 and TRBJ1-1. This CDR3 has 11 residues. CDR1 is MDHEN, CDR2 SYDVKM, per germline. CDR3 sequence: CASNSGYEAFF.

The chain is built from TRBV6-5 and TRBJ2-2; with no DNA, the TCRdb D assignment of TRBD2 cannot be verified. CDR3 length: 12 residues. In germline, CDR1 is MNHEY, CDR2 SVGAGI. This chain's CDR3 is CASSYGGGELFF.

This CDR3 reads CASSLTGDNEQFF. This chain uses TRBV28 with TRBJ2-1. In germline, CDR1 is MDHEN, CDR2 SYDVKM. The CDR3 has 13 amino acids.

The J gene is TRBJ2-3, the V gene TRBV23-1; absent DNA, TCRdb's TRBD1 call cannot be checked. Being an ORF, TRBV23-1 has a function that is uncertain. The CDR3 is 15 amino acids. The CDR3 region is CASSQSWGDTDTQYF.

V is TRBV7-9 and J is TRBJ2-4; the D gene TCRdb calls, TRBD2, cannot be checked with no DNA. Germline loops: CDR1 SEHNR, CDR2 FQNEAQ (reference sequence). The CDR3 sequence is 12 residues long. This CDR3 reads CASSLGASFQYF.

The V and J genes are TRBV7-9 and TRBJ2-7; absent DNA, TCRdb's TRBD2 call cannot be checked. This CDR3 is built from 17 residues. Germline CDR1 SEHNR, CDR2 FQNEAQ (reference sequence). The chain's CDR3 is CASSWGPDERDRYEQYF.

This chain links TRBV28 with TRBJ2-1; the TCRdb D gene call, TRBD1, has no DNA to confirm it. The CDR3 is made up of 16 amino acids. Germline assignment: CDR1 MDHEN and CDR2 SYDVKM. The CDR3 sequence: CASSYSLGQGVNEQFF.

The chain combines TRBV29-1 with TRBJ1-4. The CDR3 consists of 14 residues. Germline CDR1 reads SQVTM; CDR2 reads ANQGSEA. CDR3: CSVEEEGRNEKLFF.

The J gene is TRBJ2-5, the V gene TRBV11-2; the D gene TCRdb calls, TRBD2, cannot be checked with no DNA. Germline CDR1 is SGHAT and CDR2 is FQNNGV. The CDR3 runs to 15 residues. The CDR3 sequence is CASSVGLAGEETQYF.

V and J are TRBV4-1 and TRBJ2-1; checking the TCRdb D call of TRBD2 is not possible without DNA. This CDR3 contains 15 residues. The V gene's germline CDR1 is MGHRA and CDR2 YSYEKL. CDR3 amino acids: CASSQGLAGAHEQFF.

This chain uses TRBV28 with TRBJ2-1; TCRdb gives TRBD1 as the D gene, but with no DNA this cannot be confirmed. The V gene's germline CDR1 is MDHEN and CDR2 SYDVKM. The CDR3 has 14 amino acids. The CDR3 protein is CASSPGDRGNEQFF.

The genes are TRBV28 and TRBJ2-7; TCRdb's D gene call, TRBD1, goes unchecked for lack of DNA. This CDR3 is 15 amino acids long. The germline V gene has CDR1 MDHEN and CDR2 SYDVKM. The CDR3 loop is CASSPPNRGLAEQYF.

The J gene is TRBJ2-7, the V gene TRBV4-1; TCRdb selects TRBD1, and the lack of DNA leaves this call unchecked. The CDR3 has 14 residues. Germline values: CDR1 MGHRA, CDR2 YSYEKL. CDR3 loop: CASSHRTGTLEQYF.

The chain is built from TRBV25-1 and TRBJ2-7. Per the germline V gene, CDR1 is MGHDK and CDR2 is SYGVNS. This CDR3 is built from 13 residues. The CDR3 is CASMATAPLEQYF.

V is TRBV12-3 or TRBV12-4 and J is TRBJ2-5; TCRdb reports TRBD1, a call that lacks DNA to check it against. The length of the CDR3 is 13 residues. CDR3 sequence reads: CASSPGTGETQYF.

This sequence joins TRBV4-3 and TRBJ2-1; TCRdb's D call, TRBD1, is unchecked because there is no DNA. CDR1 is LGHNA, CDR2 YSLEER, per germline. There are 16 residues in the CDR3. The CDR3 protein is CASSQDWTGSVGEQFF.

The chain joins TRBV5-1 to TRBJ2-5; TCRdb's D call of TRBD1 is untestable without DNA. The germline V gene has CDR1 SGHRS and CDR2 YFSETQ. CDR3 size: 16 residues. CDR3 region: CASSLGQGLYQETQYF.

The chain joins TRBV29-1 to TRBJ2-4. Germline V gives CDR1 SQVTM, CDR2 ANQGSEA. The CDR3 spans 14 residues. CDR3 residues: CSVEDETAKNIQYF.

The chain is built from TRBV7-8 and TRBJ1-5. CDR3 size: 11 residues. Per the germline V gene, CDR1 is SGHVS and CDR2 is FQNEAQ. CDR3 sequence reads: CASSSSTAQHF. The whole variable domain, remainder taken from reference TRBV7-8 and TRBJ1-5, is GAGVSQSPRYKVAKRGQDVALRCDPISGHVSLFWYQQALGQGPEFLTYFQNEAQLDKSGLPSDRFFAERPEGSVSTLKIQRTQQEDSAVYLCASSSSTAQHFGDGTRLSIL.